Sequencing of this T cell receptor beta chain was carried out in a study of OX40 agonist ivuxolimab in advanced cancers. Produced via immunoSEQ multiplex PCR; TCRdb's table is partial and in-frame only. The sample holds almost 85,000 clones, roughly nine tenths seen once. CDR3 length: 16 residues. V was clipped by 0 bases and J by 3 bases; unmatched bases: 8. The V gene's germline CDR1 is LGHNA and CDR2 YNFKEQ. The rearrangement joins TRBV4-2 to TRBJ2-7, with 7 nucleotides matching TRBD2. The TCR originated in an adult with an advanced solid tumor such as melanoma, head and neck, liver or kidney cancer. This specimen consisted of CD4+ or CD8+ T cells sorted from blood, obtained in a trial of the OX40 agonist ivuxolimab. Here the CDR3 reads CASSQDYGTTNYEQYF. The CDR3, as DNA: TGTGCCAGCAGCCAAGATTACGGGACTACCAACTACGAGCAGTACTTC.